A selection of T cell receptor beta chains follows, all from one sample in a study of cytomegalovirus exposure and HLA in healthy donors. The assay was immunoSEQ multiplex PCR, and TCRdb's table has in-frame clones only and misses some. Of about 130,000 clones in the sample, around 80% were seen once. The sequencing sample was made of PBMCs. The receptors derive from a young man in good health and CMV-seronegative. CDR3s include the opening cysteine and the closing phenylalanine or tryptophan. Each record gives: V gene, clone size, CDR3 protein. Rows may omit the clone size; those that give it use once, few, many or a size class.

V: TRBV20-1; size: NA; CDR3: CSATGNGYTF
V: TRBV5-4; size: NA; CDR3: CASSLVTSGASYNEQFF
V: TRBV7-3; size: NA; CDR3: CASSLTPSVADTQYF
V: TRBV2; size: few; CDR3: CASSGRTGGNGYTF
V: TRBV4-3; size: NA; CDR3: CASSQEFREGARADTQYF
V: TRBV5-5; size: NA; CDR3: CASSYTGSYGYTF
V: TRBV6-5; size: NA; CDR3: CASSPAGSPKRGYTF
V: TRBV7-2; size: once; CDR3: CASSRRRFQETQYF
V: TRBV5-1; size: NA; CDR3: CASSLDRVSTDTQYF
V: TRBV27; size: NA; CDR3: CASSGTASSYNSPLHF
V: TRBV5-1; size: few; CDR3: CASSLGLAGLNTEAFF
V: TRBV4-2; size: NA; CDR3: CASSQLGLAANTGELFF
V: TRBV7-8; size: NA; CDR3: CASSPTRVRPQGAGYGYTF
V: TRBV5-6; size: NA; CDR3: CASRFLLSSRTDTQYF